The next 11 T cell receptor beta chains were all read from a single sample in a study of blood T cell repertoires in COVID-19 (dated by TCRdb to 2019 to 2021). Libraries came from the immunoSEQ multiplex PCR assay. Sourced from immuneACCESS, this table was stored by TCRdb with only in-frame sequences that have V and J called. A share of the clones is absent; for the studies checked, an unresolved V gene accounts for under half, and the remainder has no known explanation. The sample contains roughly 250,000 clones, 87% of them found a single time. The biggest ten clones account for under 6.5% of the sample. The source material was PBMCs or T cells enriched from blood (not recorded which). These receptors were obtained from a woman aged 25 to 39 with acute COVID-19.

J is TRBJ2-5 and V is TRBV5-1, with 7 bases aligning to TRBD1. CDR1 and CDR2 (germline): SGHRS, YFSETQ. The CDR3 runs to 14 residues. V shed 4 bases, J shed 5 bases, and the junction held 8 bases outside the gene matches. CDR3 residues: CASSPRQGLETQYF. CDR3 nucleotide sequence: TGCGCCAGCAGCCCCAGACAGGGCTTGGAGACCCAGTACTTC.

This clone has a single count. The V and J genes are TRBV10-3 and TRBJ2-5; TRBD2 agrees at 8 bases. The CDR3 has 16 residues. V trimming: 10 bases; J trimming: 2 bases; junction bases outside the gene matches: 15. Germline V lookup: CDR1 ENHRY, CDR2 SYGVKD. The CDR3, as DNA: TGTGCCACCTTTCCGATAAGCGGGGGCAGTCAAGAGACCCAGTACTTC. The encoded protein is CATFPISGGSQETQYF.

The chain carries TRBV28 and TRBJ2-2; D is undetermined. Trimming took off 5 bases at V and 1 base at J, with 11 bases between the two ends. CDR3 length: 15 amino acids. Germline lookup yields CDR1 MDHEN and CDR2 SYDVKM. Written as DNA, the CDR3 is TGTGCCAGCAGTAAGGTCAGGTTGAACACCGGGGAGCTGTTTTTT. Translation gives CASSKVRLNTGELFF. The entire variable domain, with the rest obtained from reference TRBV28 and TRBJ2-2, is as follows: DVKVTQSSRYLVKRTGEKVFLECVQDMDHENMFWYRQDPGLGLRLIYFSYDVKMKEKGDIPEGYSVSREKKERFSLILESASTNQTSMYLCASSKVRLNTGELFFGEGSRLTVL.

CDR3: CASSLAGTSGVNEQFF. DNA of the CDR3: TGCGCCAGCAGCTTGGCCGGGACTAGCGGGGTCAATGAGCAGTTCTTC. The V call is TRBV5-1, the J call TRBJ2-1, with 13 positions matching TRBD2. The trim removed 0 bases at V and 6 bases at J, leaving 3 bases unmatched. This CDR3 is 16 amino acids long. CDR1 and CDR2 from the germline V gene are SGHRS and YFSETQ.

The chain joins TRBV27 to TRBJ2-1, with TRBD2 matching 13 bases. The junction had 2 bases not matched to a gene; V was cut back by 2 bases and J by 7 bases. CDR3 length: 15 residues. CDR1 and CDR2 (germline): MNHEY, SMNVEV (reference sequence). The CDR3 spells CASSLGTSGTNEQFF. The CDR3 nucleotides read TGTGCCAGCAGTTTAGGGACTAGCGGGACAAATGAGCAGTTCTTC.

This chain connects TRBV21-1 to TRBJ2-5; the D call in the table, TRBD2, was not verified against the DNA. TRBV21-1 is termed a pseudogene. This CDR3 is built from 14 residues. The CDR3 DNA reads TGTGCCAGCAGCAACGATTCGGGAGCAGAGACCCAGTACTTC. Its protein product is CASSNDSGAETQYF.

CDR3 loop: CASSLWVGASTDTQYF. CDR3 DNA sequence: TGTGCCAGCAGCTTGTGGGTAGGGGCGAGCACAGATACGCAGTATTTT. The chain is built from TRBV5-5 and TRBJ2-3; a weak D match, TRBD1 (5 bases). The germline gives CDR1 SGHKS, CDR2 YYEKEE (reference sequence). This CDR3 has 16 residues. V lost 1 base and J 0 bases, leaving 12 bases between the germline ends.

V gene TRBV4-3 combines with J gene TRBJ1-1; tentative D call: TRBD1 (6 bases). The V end lost 4 bases, the J end lost 0 bases, and 15 bases lay between the germline ends. In germline, CDR1 is LGHNA, CDR2 YSLEER. CDR3 length equals 16 residues. In nucleotides, the CDR3 is TGCGCCAGCAGCCCATGGACAGATTACGTGAACACTGAAGCTTTCTTT. The encoded protein is CASSPWTDYVNTEAFF.

The rearrangement uses TRBV7-9 and TRBJ1-2, with 10 positions matching TRBD1. CDR1 and CDR2 (germline): SEHNR, FQNEAQ (reference sequence). V shed 1 base and J 6 bases; nucleotides not matched to a gene: 5. The CDR3 contains 15 residues. The CDR3: CASSLVDGTGDGYTF. The CDR3 bases are TGTGCCAGCAGCTTAGTCGACGGGACAGGGGATGGCTACACCTTC.

CDR3 nucleotide sequence: TGTGCCAGCAGCCGGACAGGGGGCGCGGTAAATGAGCAGTTCTTC. It is translated as CASSRTGGAVNEQFF. The chain uses TRBV7-2 and TRBJ2-1; TRBD1 agrees at 11 bases. The V segment lost 5 bases and the J segment 7 bases; nucleotides outside the gene matches: 7. CDR1 is SGHTA, CDR2 FQGNSA, per germline. The CDR3 consists of 15 residues.

This chain connects TRBV20-1 to TRBJ1-2; D is undetermined. Germline V gene data show CDR1 as DFQATT and CDR2 as SNEGSKA (reference sequence). This CDR3 comprises 8 residues. As DNA, the CDR3 is TGCAGCATCCATGGCTACACCTTC. Its protein product is CSIHGYTF.